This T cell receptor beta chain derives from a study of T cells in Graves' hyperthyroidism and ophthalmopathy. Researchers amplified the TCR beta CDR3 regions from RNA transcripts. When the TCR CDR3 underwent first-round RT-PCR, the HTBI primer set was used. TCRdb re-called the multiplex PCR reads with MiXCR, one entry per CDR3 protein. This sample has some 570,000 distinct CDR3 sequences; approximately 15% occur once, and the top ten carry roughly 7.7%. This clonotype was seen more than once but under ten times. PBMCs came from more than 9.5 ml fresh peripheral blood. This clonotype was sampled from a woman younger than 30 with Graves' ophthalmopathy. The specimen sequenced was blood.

The DNA of the CDR3 is TGTGCCAGCAGCCTAGGGGCAGGGGACGAGCAGTACTTC. This codes for CASSLGAGDEQYF. The rearrangement uses TRBV12-3 or TRBV12-4 and TRBJ2-7; weak D call: TRBD1 (6 bases). This CDR3 spans 13 amino acids. The ends were cut back, 6 bases at V and 5 bases at J, with 14 bases in the middle.